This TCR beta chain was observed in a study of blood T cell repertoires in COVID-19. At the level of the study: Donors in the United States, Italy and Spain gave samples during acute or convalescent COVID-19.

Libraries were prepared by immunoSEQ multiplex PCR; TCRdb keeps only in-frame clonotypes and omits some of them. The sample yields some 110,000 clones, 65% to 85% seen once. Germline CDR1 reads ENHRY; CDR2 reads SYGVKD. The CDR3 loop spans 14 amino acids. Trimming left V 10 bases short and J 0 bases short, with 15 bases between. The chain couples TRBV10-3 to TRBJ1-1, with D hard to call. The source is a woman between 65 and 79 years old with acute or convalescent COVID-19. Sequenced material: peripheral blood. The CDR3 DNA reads TGTGCCACCAACTTCGAGAGGGTGAACACTGAAGCTTTCTTT. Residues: CATNFERVNTEAFF.